This T cell receptor (beta chain) originates from a study of T cell responses to AZD1222 COVID-19 vaccine (dated by TCRdb to about 2021). Context from the whole study: A total of 230 to 250 trial participants underwent TCR sequencing, of whom about 200 had received two doses of AZD1222 and about 26 had received two doses of the MenACWY control vaccine. Trial participants were enrolled by age into subgroups of 18-55, 56-69 and 70-plus years, and about 150, 27 and 61 TCR-sequenced participants, respectively, were included in these subgroups.

Details on this clone: It has no known antigen specificity. No per-base quality is available; no much larger clone lies one base away.

The research as a whole found: Conclusions about previously exposed vaccinees are limited, since just five or six AZD1222 recipients were seropositive for SARS-CoV-2 at baseline. The whole spike protein was spanned by vaccine-associated CD4 TCRs, and dominant responses were seen in regions 160-218 and 743-854. Because no day 14 peak-response samples were available, the repertoires could be characterized only after the peak T cell response. Spike-specific TCR breadth and depth rose significantly after two AZD1222 doses compared with day 0 and with MenACWY recipients. Participants were mostly white British and included more females than males, and it was suggested by the authors that clonal diversity may have been underestimated. The 56-69-year group was small, and its depth increase did not reach significance, likely because of low power. Reportedly, close to half of the unique spike-specific TCRs recognized epitopes lying outside the regions that are mutated in the B.1.351 and B.1.1.7 variants.

Taken with the paper, the label for time point translates to: about 28 days (+/-7) after the second vaccine dose. Because spike-specific TCR depth and breadth did not differ between the two schedules, AZD1222 recipients who got a second dose at roughly 4 weeks were pooled with those who got a second dose at roughly 12 weeks. Samples from vaccinated people were obtained from the UK trials COV001 and COV002, which included a single-blind randomized controlled phase 2/3 trial of AZD1222 (ChAdOx1 nCoV-19) in healthy adults. For TCRbeta chain sequencing, PBMC samples from trial participants were taken at day 0 and at day 28 after the second dose. The CDR3 regions of human TCRbeta chains were analyzed by immunosequencing. In the source study's methods: TCRs in the repertoires were compared against a reference library of SARS-CoV-2-specific TCRs that had been generated with the MIRA antigen-specificity platform. Breadth was defined as the fraction of unique TCRs that were SARS-CoV-2-associated. Depth was defined as the fraction of total T cells that were SARS-CoV-2-associated. Each spike-specific TCR was assigned to its reactive spike region and to a CD4 or CD8 class using the MIRA data. Log10-transformed breadth and depth values were compared by one-way ANOVA with Sidak's multiple comparisons tests. TCRdb took this table from immuneACCESS and kept in-frame rearrangements with V and J called. Such tables lack part of the clones; where checked against another copy, unresolved V genes explain under half of the gap, and the rest is unexplained. D and trimming come from the DNA, and the V and J calls and clone size come from that table. The sample table records about 77,000 clones; 92% of these occur just once. The top ten constitute approximately 4.5% of the sample.

In the germline V gene, CDR1 corresponds to SGHNT and CDR2 to YENEEA. V ends up 5 bases short and J 4 bases short, with an unmatched junction base count of 5. The CDR3 numbers 16 residues from cysteine through phenylalanine. Just the 48-base CDR3 DNA is kept, in frame starting at base 1. The source material was peripheral blood, sampled 28 days after the second AZD1222 dose. Recombination connected TRBV11-3 to TRBJ2-1, with TRBD2 identical over 13 junction bases. The sequence was collected from an adult who received the AZD1222 COVID-19 vaccine. CDR3 loop: CASSRGTSGVYNEQFF. In nucleotides, the sequence is TGTGCCAGCAGCCGAGGGACTAGCGGGGTATACAATGAGCAGTTCTTC.